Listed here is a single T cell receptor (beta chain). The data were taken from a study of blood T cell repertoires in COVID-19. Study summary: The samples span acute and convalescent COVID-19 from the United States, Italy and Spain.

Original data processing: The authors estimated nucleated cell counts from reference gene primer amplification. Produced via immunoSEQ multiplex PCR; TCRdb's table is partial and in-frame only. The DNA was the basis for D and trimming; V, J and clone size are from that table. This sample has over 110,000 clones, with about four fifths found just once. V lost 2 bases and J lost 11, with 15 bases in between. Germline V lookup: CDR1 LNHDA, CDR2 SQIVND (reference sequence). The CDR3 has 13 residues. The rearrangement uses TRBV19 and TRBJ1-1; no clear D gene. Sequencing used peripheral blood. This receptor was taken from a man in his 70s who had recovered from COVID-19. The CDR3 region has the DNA TGTGCCAGTAGTATACGCCTTACGAGTTACGCTTTCTTT. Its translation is CASSIRLTSYAFF.